The clone carrying this T cell receptor beta chain was counted ten times or more. Germline V CDR1 and CDR2: KGHDR, SFDVKD. This CDR3 contains 16 residues. The ends were cut back, 0 bases at V and 6 bases at J, with 15 bases in the middle. The source material, RNA transcripts, was used to amplify TCR beta CDR3 regions. The HTBI primer set served for first-round RT-PCR of the TCR CDR3. Via MiXCR, TCRdb re-called the multiplex PCR reads, giving one row per CDR3 protein. The data show hundreds of thousands of distinct CDR3 sequences, approximately 14% seen once. The sample belongs to a study of T cells in Graves' hyperthyroidism and ophthalmopathy. Those with hyperthyroidism were 18 to 65 years old, newly diagnosed, and ill for under 2 months. Drawn at first hyperthyroidism diagnosis, the blood sample preceded any ophthalmopathy symptoms.

This clonotype was obtained from a woman aged 25 to 39 with Graves' hyperthyroidism that later progressed to Graves' ophthalmopathy. The chain links TRBV24-1 to TRBJ2-3; D is unresolved. Material: blood. The CDR3 protein is CATSDLQRQISDTQYF. The CDR3 bases are TGTGCCACCAGTGATTTGCAACGCCAGATCTCGGATACGCAGTATTTT.